The 10 T cell receptor beta chains below come from one sample, sequenced in a study of technical replicates of blood from several donors. Assay: immunoSEQ multiplex PCR; the TCRdb copy retains only in-frame clones and omits some. The data show some 71,000 clones, with 95% to 98% seen just once and almost 0.3% held by the top ten. Source material: T cells isolated from PBMCs. These receptors all stem from a human donor in good health.

This chain connects TRBV30 to TRBJ1-1; possibly TRBD1 for D (5 bases). V was pared by 4 bases and J by 3 bases, with 12 bases between. Per germline, CDR1 GTSNPN and CDR2 SVGIG (reference sequence). The length of the CDR3 is 13 residues. Here the CDR3 DNA reads TGTGCCTGGAATATCAGGGCGGACACTGAAGCTTTCTTT. This encodes CAWNIRADTEAFF.

The genes are TRBV30 and TRBJ2-5, with 8 bases matching TRBD2. Losses at the gene ends were 6 bases for V and 1 base for J; bases not matched to a gene: 4. Germline V gene sequence: CDR1 GTSNPN, CDR2 SVGIG (reference sequence). The CDR3 is 13 amino acids. The CDR3 region is CACLGTSQETQYF. CDR3 in DNA: TGTGCCTGCCTGGGGACTAGCCAAGAGACCCAGTACTTC.

This clone came up once. The chain employs TRBV7-3 and TRBJ2-1, with 7 bases that match TRBD2. CDR1 and CDR2 from the germline V gene are SGHTA and FQGTGA. Trimming cost V 5 bases and J 5 bases; bases outside gene matches: 6. The CDR3 extends over 14 amino acids. CDR3: CASSKSGTNNEQFF. The CDR3 nucleotides read TGTGCCAGCAGCAAAAGCGGGACTAACAATGAGCAGTTCTTC.

CDR3 sequence: CASSGTGTEQFF. CDR3 nucleotides: TGTGCCAGCAGTGGGACCGGGACAGAGCAGTTCTTC. V gene TRBV2 combines with J gene TRBJ2-1; the D gene is possibly TRBD1 (6 bases). The CDR3 has 12 amino acids. The germline CDR1 and CDR2 sequences are SNHLY and FYNNEI. Trimming shortened V by 4 bases and J by 10 bases, and 11 bases separated the two germline ends.

To note about this clone: At the DNA level, this CDR3 is encoded by other sequences in the same sample as well. The rearrangement joins TRBV5-1 to TRBJ2-7; the D gene is possibly TRBD2 (5 bases). The CDR3 runs to 12 residues. Trimming left V 1 base short and J 3 bases short, with 5 bases between. Germline assignment: CDR1 SGHRS and CDR2 YFSETQ. CDR3 residues: CASSLSGYEQYF. In nucleotides, the CDR3 is TGCGCCAGCAGCTTGAGCGGCTACGAGCAGTACTTC. Complete variable domain (other parts from reference TRBV5-1 and TRBJ2-7): KAGVTQTPRYLIKTRGQQVTLSCSPISGHRSVSWYQQTPGQGLQFLFEYFSETQRNKGNFPGRFSGRQFSNSRSEMNVSTLELGDSALYLCASSLSGYEQYFGPGTRLTVT.

The chain has TRBV30 and TRBJ2-7, with a tentative D call TRBD1 (5 bases). Germline V gene data show CDR1 as GTSNPN and CDR2 as SVGIG (reference sequence). The CDR3 sequence is 14 residues long. V was pared by 4 bases and J by 5 bases, with 18 bases between. The CDR3 region is CAWNIGGRVNEQYF. The CDR3 DNA is TGTGCCTGGAACATAGGCGGCAGGGTAAACGAGCAGTACTTC. The full variable domain, its missing parts supplied by reference TRBV30 and TRBJ2-7, is SQTIHQWPATLVQPVGSPLSLECTVEGTSNPNLYWYRQAAGRGLQLLFYSVGIGQISSEVPQNLSASRPQDRQFILSSKKLLLSDSGFYLCAWNIGGRVNEQYFGPGTRLTVT.

This clone was recorded a few times. The gene calls are TRBV6-5 and TRBJ1-2; D possibly corresponds to TRBD1 (6 bases). CDR1 and CDR2 (germline): MNHEY, SVGAGI. Trimming left V 2 bases short and J 7 bases short, with 11 bases between. This CDR3 has 13 residues. CDR3 DNA sequence: TGTGCCAGCAGTTACCTTACAGGGTTTGGCTACACCTTC. Translation: CASSYLTGFGYTF.

This sequence joins TRBV20-1 and TRBJ1-2; no reliable D call. The J call may not be correct, given that the DNA end is closer to TRBJ2-1. Per the germline V gene, CDR1 is DFQATT and CDR2 is SNEGSKA (reference sequence). This CDR3 has 10 residues. CDR3 nucleotides: TGCAGTGCTAGAGATCCAGGACAGTTCTTC. Amino acid sequence: CSARDPGQFF.

The chain recombines TRBV7-3 with TRBJ1-1, with TRBD1 as a possible D gene (5 bases). Trimming stripped 2 bases from V and 6 bases from J, with 13 bases between. The CDR3 has 14 residues. Germline-derived CDR1 and CDR2 are SGHTA and FQGTGA. The CDR3 here is CASSLVGGVAEAFF. The CDR3, as DNA: TGTGCCAGCAGCTTAGTGGGGGGAGTGGCTGAAGCTTTCTTT. The variable domain in full, with the rest retrieved from reference TRBV7-3 and TRBJ1-1, is GAGVSQTPSNKVTEKGKYVELRCDPISGHTALYWYRQSLGQGPEFLIYFQGTGAADDSGLPNDRFFAVRPEGSVSTLKIQRTERGDSAVYLCASSLVGGVAEAFFGQGTRLTVV.

The V and J genes are TRBV28 and TRBJ2-7, with 7 bases identical to TRBD2. The CDR3 is 14 amino acids. The germline V gene has CDR1 MDHEN and CDR2 SYDVKM. V lost 3 bases, J lost 0 bases, and 2 bases stayed unmatched. CDR3 in amino acids: CASSLREISYEQYF. CDR3 DNA: TGTGCCAGCAGTTTGCGGGAGATCTCCTACGAGCAGTACTTC.